This T cell receptor beta chain was sequenced during a study of cytomegalovirus exposure and HLA in healthy donors. This clone was observed a handful of times. CDR1 is SGHDT, CDR2 YYEEEE, per germline. CDR3 length equals 13 residues. The ends were cut back, 4 bases at V and 6 bases at J, with 10 bases in the middle. PCR amplification relied on 60 Vbeta primers (plus 13 Jbeta primers). TCRdb's table, derived via immunoSEQ multiplex PCR, lists solely in-frame clones and lacks some. The sample has 150,000 to 200,000 clones, 80% to 90% seen once. Sequencing input: PBMCs. This clonotype was sampled from a man aged 18 to 29 in good health and CMV-seropositive. The chain is built from TRBV5-6 and TRBJ2-2; D might be TRBD2 (6 bases). CDR3 sequence reads: CASSTIAAGELFF. The CDR3 coding sequence is TGTGCCAGCAGCACCATAGCGGCCGGGGAGCTGTTTTTT.